Listed below are T cell receptor beta chains from one sample, sequenced in a study of T cells after yellow fever vaccination. TCRdb reprocessed the 5' RACE reads with MiXCR, giving one entry per CDR3 protein. The repertoire holds approximately 10,000 distinct CDR3 sequences, around 5.4% seen once, with around 1% in the top ten. The sample was PBMCs, either bulk or a sorted T-cell subset (CD4+, CD8+, memory, or dextramer-sorted; not recorded which), taken on the day of the yellow fever booster vaccination. The source is a man younger than 45 who received the YFV17D yellow fever vaccine. Each CDR3 is given with its conserved first and last residue. The D gene is left open where the match is weak. Clone size is stated in some rows and not others, as once, few, many or a class when expanded.

D gene: NA; clone size: medium-sized; V gene: TRBV19; J gene: TRBJ2-3; CDR3 protein: CASSIKSTQYF; CDR3 DNA: TGTGCCAGTAGTATCAAGTCTACGCAGTATTTT
D gene: NA; clone size: many; V gene: TRBV20-1; J gene: TRBJ2-1; CDR3 protein: CSARGLGRESSYNEQFF; CDR3 DNA: TGCAGTGCTAGGGGGCTAGGCCGAGAGAGCTCCTACAATGAGCAGTTCTTC
D gene: NA; clone size: few; V gene: TRBV7-9; J gene: TRBJ1-1; CDR3 protein: CASSQQGKGTEAFF; CDR3 DNA: TGTGCCAGCAGCCAGCAGGGGAAGGGCACTGAAGCTTTCTTT
D gene: TRBD1; clone size: many; V gene: TRBV20-1; J gene: TRBJ2-7; CDR3 protein: CSAVSPSTGAGYEQYF; CDR3 DNA: TGCAGTGCTGTCTCTCCCTCCACAGGGGCAGGCTACGAGCAGTACTTC
D gene: TRBD1; clone size: many; V gene: TRBV24-1; J gene: TRBJ2-5; CDR3 protein: CATSDTSGGGRETQYF; CDR3 DNA: TGTGCCACCAGTGATACCTCAGGGGGCGGTCGGGAGACCCAGTACTTC
D gene: NA; clone size: medium-sized; V gene: TRBV12-3/TRBV12-4; J gene: TRBJ2-5; CDR3 protein: CASSWGMGAGVYF; CDR3 DNA: NA
D gene: NA; clone size: medium-sized; V gene: TRBV4-3; J gene: TRBJ2-2; CDR3 protein: CASSQEHHTGELFF; CDR3 DNA: TGCGCCAGCAGCCAAGAACATCACACCGGGGAGCTGTTTTTT
D gene: NA; clone size: many; V gene: TRBV24-1; J gene: TRBJ1-6; CDR3 protein: CATNKNWDPPIHF; CDR3 DNA: TGTGCCACCAACAAAAATTGGGACCCTCCTATACACTTT
D gene: NA; clone size: few; V gene: TRBV2; J gene: TRBJ2-2; CDR3 protein: CASSEGLGNTGELFF; CDR3 DNA: TGTGCCAGCAGTGAAGGACTGGGAAACACCGGGGAGCTGTTTTTT
D gene: NA; clone size: many; V gene: TRBV25-1; J gene: TRBJ1-5; CDR3 protein: CASSEIGIGGNQPQHF; CDR3 DNA: TGTGCCAGCAGTGAAATTGGTATTGGGGGCAATCAGCCCCAGCATTTT
D gene: NA; clone size: many; V gene: TRBV5-1; J gene: TRBJ2-2; CDR3 protein: CASSLGLGAPGELFF; CDR3 DNA: TGCGCCAGCAGCTTGGGTCTGGGGGCGCCCGGGGAGCTGTTTTTT
D gene: TRBD2; clone size: few; V gene: TRBV12-3/TRBV12-4; J gene: TRBJ2-3; CDR3 protein: CARSLRARLAGGTDTQYF; CDR3 DNA: TGTGCCCGCAGTTTAAGGGCTCGACTAGCGGGAGGCACAGATACGCAGTATTTT
D gene: NA; clone size: medium-sized; V gene: TRBV6-2/TRBV6-3; J gene: TRBJ2-3; CDR3 protein: CASSYRGRNTDTQYF; CDR3 DNA: TGTGCCAGCAGTTACCGGGGCCGAAACACAGATACGCAGTATTTT
D gene: NA; clone size: medium-sized; V gene: TRBV10-3; J gene: TRBJ1-2; CDR3 protein: CAITNRTTNYGYTF; CDR3 DNA: TGTGCCATCACCAACAGGACTACTAACTATGGCTACACCTTC
D gene: NA; clone size: many; V gene: TRBV5-1; J gene: TRBJ2-3; CDR3 protein: CASSSGVLSTPDTQYF; CDR3 DNA: TGCGCCAGCAGCTCCGGGGTGCTTTCAACTCCAGATACGCAGTATTTT
D gene: NA; clone size: many; V gene: TRBV15; J gene: TRBJ1-4; CDR3 protein: CATSRAPNTDLVF; CDR3 DNA: TGTGCCACCAGCAGAGCCCCGAACACGGATCTCGTCTTT
D gene: NA; clone size: many; V gene: TRBV12-3/TRBV12-4; J gene: TRBJ1-1; CDR3 protein: CASSPAGRATEAFF; CDR3 DNA: TGTGCCAGCAGTCCAGCCGGGAGGGCCACTGAAGCTTTCTTT
D gene: TRBD1; clone size: many; V gene: TRBV20-1; J gene: TRBJ2-5; CDR3 protein: CSARDRLQETQYF; CDR3 DNA: TGCAGTGCAAGGGACAGGCTCCAAGAGACCCAGTACTTC
D gene: NA; clone size: many; V gene: TRBV4-1; J gene: TRBJ2-7; CDR3 protein: CASSLDSSEGFIDEQYF; CDR3 DNA: TGCGCCAGCAGCCTCGATTCCTCAGAAGGGTTTATCGACGAGCAGTACTTC
D gene: NA; clone size: many; V gene: TRBV2; J gene: TRBJ2-3; CDR3 protein: CASSRWTGTDTQYF; CDR3 DNA: TGTGCCAGCAGCCGCTGGACCGGGACAGATACGCAGTATTTT
D gene: NA; clone size: medium-sized; V gene: TRBV9; J gene: TRBJ1-2; CDR3 protein: CASSPSPGVGNYGYTF; CDR3 DNA: TGTGCCAGCAGCCCCTCCCCAGGGGTAGGGAACTATGGCTACACCTTC
D gene: TRBD2; clone size: many; V gene: TRBV24-1; J gene: TRBJ2-3; CDR3 protein: CATSDSAGTSTDTQYF; CDR3 DNA: TGTGCCACCAGTGATTCAGCGGGAACTAGCACAGATACGCAGTATTTT
D gene: TRBD1; clone size: NA; V gene: TRBV24-1; J gene: TRBJ2-1; CDR3 protein: CATSDLRKTGSASRSYNEQFF; CDR3 DNA: TGTGCCACCAGTGATCTACGTAAGACAGGGAGCGCGAGCCGCTCCTACAATGAGCAGTTCTTC
D gene: NA; clone size: NA; V gene: TRBV7-8; J gene: TRBJ2-7; CDR3 protein: CASSPGHLFYEQYF; CDR3 DNA: TGTGCCAGCAGCCCCGGGCACCTCTTCTACGAGCAGTACTTC
D gene: NA; clone size: medium-sized; V gene: TRBV3-1; J gene: TRBJ2-7; CDR3 protein: CASSREPDVAYEQYF; CDR3 DNA: TGTGCCAGCAGCCGCGAGCCGGACGTTGCCTACGAGCAGTACTTC
D gene: NA; clone size: many; V gene: TRBV12-3/TRBV12-4; J gene: TRBJ1-1; CDR3 protein: CASSYGNTEAFF; CDR3 DNA: TGTGCCAGCAGTTACGGGAACACTGAAGCTTTCTTT
D gene: NA; clone size: many; V gene: TRBV6-5; J gene: TRBJ2-5; CDR3 protein: CASSYWDRGKETQYF; CDR3 DNA: TGTGCCAGCAGTTACTGGGATCGGGGAAAAGAGACCCAGTACTTC
D gene: TRBD1; clone size: many; V gene: TRBV2; J gene: TRBJ1-2; CDR3 protein: CASRKTGDDGYTF; CDR3 DNA: TGTGCCAGCAGGAAAACAGGGGACGATGGCTACACCTTC